A single sample gave rise to the 29 T cell receptor beta chains below, sequenced in a study of post-analysis software for immune sequencing data. For these receptors, no antigen is known. Every TCR beta cDNA library bore unique molecular identifiers. One entry per CDR3 protein results from TCRdb running MiXCR on the PCR reads. The sample lists about 770,000 distinct CDR3 sequences; around 45% were seen once. Study conclusions and caveats: With TRBV5-6, TRBV5-1 and TRBV20-1 included, five TRBV segments were more frequent in patients than in controls.

The source material was blood. These TCRs come from a girl aged 10 to 17 with multiple sclerosis.

The V gene is TRBV7-3, the J gene TRBJ2-2, with a possible D match to TRBD2 (6 bases). Trimming removed 0 bases at V and 4 bases at J, with 12 bases between. This CDR3 spans 16 amino acids. Germline assignment: CDR1 SGHTA and CDR2 FQGTGA. CDR3 DNA: TGTGCCAGCAGCTTAACGGGGGGACCAGGCACCGGGGAGCTGTTTTTT. This translates into CASSLTGGPGTGELFF.

For this clonotype: At one of its ends the junction is not consistent with the germline gene, which may arise from a read error. The J gene is TRBJ2-2, the V gene TRBV7-2; TRBD2 might be the D (5 bases). The germline gives CDR1 SGHTA, CDR2 FQGNSA. The CDR3 contains 16 residues. The CDR3 here is CASSPRAHVTTGERFF. The CDR3, as DNA: TGTGCCAGCAGCCCTCGGGCCCACGTGACCACCGGGGAGCGGTTTTTT.

This clonotype was recorded a few times. The V and J genes are TRBV29-1 and TRBJ2-1; D is uncertain. The CDR3 extends over 13 amino acids. Germline V lookup: CDR1 SQVTM, CDR2 ANQGSEA. Trimming removed 4 bases at V and 4 bases at J, with 11 bases between. In DNA form, the CDR3 reads TGCAGCGTTGGTCCGACGAAGTACAATGAGCAGTTCTTC. Its protein is CSVGPTKYNEQFF.

J is TRBJ2-1 and V is TRBV2, with 8 positions matching TRBD2. The V and J ends lost 2 bases and 8 bases, in that order; junction bases with no gene match: 8. This CDR3 region has 15 residues. Germline assignment: CDR1 SNHLY and CDR2 FYNNEI. Written as DNA, the CDR3 is TGTGCCAGCAGTGAACGGAGCGGGAGTTTGGATGAGCAGTTCTTC. It encodes CASSERSGSLDEQFF. The full variable domain, its missing parts supplied by reference TRBV2 and TRBJ2-1, is EPEVTQTPSHQVTQMGQEVILRCVPISNHLYFYWYRQILGQKVEFLVSFYNNEISEKSEIFDDQFSVERPDGSNFTLKIRSTKLEDSAMYFCASSERSGSLDEQFFGPGTRLTVL.

This clonotype has a handful of counts. V is TRBV6-6 and J is TRBJ1-2; 7 bases are shared with TRBD1. This CDR3 has 13 amino acids. The germline V gene has CDR1 MNHNY and CDR2 SVGAGI (reference sequence). With 7 bases clipped from V and 8 bases from J, the junction kept 10 bases outside the gene matches. CDR3 amino acids: CASTFGQAWGYTF. CDR3 nucleotide sequence: TGTGCCAGCACATTTGGACAGGCGTGGGGCTACACCTTC.

The chain recombines TRBV7-9 with TRBJ2-3; 11 nucleotides line up with TRBD2. Germline V gene data show CDR1 as SEHNR and CDR2 as FQNEAQ (reference sequence). Unmatched junction bases numbered 13, after V lost 3 bases and J lost 5 bases. CDR3 size: 18 residues. This CDR3 is CASSLPPRLAGRGDTQYF. CDR3 nucleotides: TGTGCCAGCAGCTTGCCGCCTAGACTAGCGGGAAGGGGAGATACGCAGTATTTT.

This clonotype was picked up a small number of times. The chain is built from TRBV15 and TRBJ2-1; no clear D. V lost 5 bases and J 8 bases, leaving 10 bases between the germline ends. Germline V CDR1 and CDR2: LNHNV, YYDKDF (reference sequence). The CDR3 has 12 amino acids. Written as DNA, the CDR3 is TGTGCCACCAGCGAGACAATCGATGAGCAGTTCTTC. Its protein is CATSETIDEQFF.

Only a few counts were recorded for this clonotype. The rearrangement links TRBV5-4 to TRBJ2-4, with D possibly being TRBD1 (6 bases). The J call may be wrong; the DNA end is better matched by TRBJ2-7. Germline assignment: CDR1 SGHNT and CDR2 YYREEE (reference sequence). The CDR3 extends over 14 amino acids. For the CDR3, the DNA is TGTGCCAGCAGCCCAAACACAGGGCCCCACGAGCAGTACTTC. Translating it yields CASSPNTGPHEQYF.

The chain combines TRBV12-3 or TRBV12-4 with TRBJ2-7; 13 bases align to TRBD2. The CDR3 runs to 15 residues. V was clipped by 6 bases and J by 3 bases; unmatched bases: 5. This chain's CDR3 is CASSDRTSGGYEQYF. DNA of the CDR3: TGTGCCAGCAGCGACCGGACTAGCGGGGGCTACGAGCAGTACTTC.

This chain links TRBV3-1 with TRBJ1-2; D remains ambiguous. There are 17 residues in the CDR3. The germline V gene encodes CDR1 LGHDT and CDR2 YNNKEL (reference sequence). The V gene lost 4 bases and the J gene lost 7 bases, with 25 bases spanning the gap. The CDR3 DNA follows: TGTGCCAGCAGCCCCTCCTCACGAGGGAACCCTGCGGGTGGCTACACCTTC. It yields the protein CASSPSSRGNPAGGYTF. Using reference TRBV3-1 and TRBJ1-2 for the parts outside the CDR3, the full variable domain is DTAVSQTPKYLVTQMGNDKSIKCEQNLGHDTMYWYKQDSKKFLKIMFSYNNKELIINETVPNRFSPKSPDKAHLNLHINSLELGDSAVYFCASSPSSRGNPAGGYTFGSGTRLTVV.

V usage is TRBV12-3 or TRBV12-4 and J usage is TRBJ2-1, with 7 bases identical to TRBD1. The CDR3 runs 16 residues. Germline trimming cut 4 bases from V and 3 bases from J; bases unmatched to any gene: 9. The CDR3: CASSSYQGVVYNEQFF. The CDR3 DNA reads TGTGCCAGCAGTTCGTATCAGGGGGTAGTCTACAATGAGCAGTTCTTC.

This clonotype turned up a few times. The chain employs TRBV7-3 and TRBJ2-7; 12 positions match TRBD2. The germline V gene has CDR1 SGHTA and CDR2 FQGTGA. The trim removed 4 bases at V and 2 bases at J, leaving 6 bases unmatched. This CDR3 is built from 16 residues. The CDR3 DNA reads TGTGCCAGCAGCTCCCGACTAGCGGGAGTTCCCTACGAGCAGTACTTC. Translation gives CASSSRLAGVPYEQYF.

The chain carries TRBV9 and TRBJ1-1; D is unresolved. The CDR3 runs 15 residues. CDR1 and CDR2 (germline): SGDLS, YYNGEE. V gave up 0 bases and J gave up 1 base, with 10 bases separating them. This chain's CDR3 is CASSVVSPPNTEAFF. The CDR3, as DNA: TGTGCCAGCAGCGTAGTGTCACCACCGAACACTGAAGCTTTCTTT.

This clonotype was observed once. The chain employs TRBV29-1 and TRBJ2-7, with D possibly being TRBD1 (5 bases). V lost 4 bases and J lost 4, with 17 bases in between. CDR1 and CDR2 (germline): SQVTM, ANQGSEA. This CDR3 is 14 amino acids long. The DNA of the CDR3 is TGCAGCGTTGGGGTACAGGTTAGGGGTTACGAGCAGTACTTC. It specifies CSVGVQVRGYEQYF.

The V gene is TRBV29-1, the J gene TRBJ2-5; 8 positions match TRBD1. Germline V gene data show CDR1 as SQVTM and CDR2 as ANQGSEA. V trimming: 4 bases; J trimming: 11 bases; junction bases outside the gene matches: 12. The CDR3 has 13 amino acids. The CDR3 region is CSVAVQGAGEQYF. The CDR3 DNA follows: TGCAGCGTTGCGGTTCAGGGGGCGGGTGAGCAGTACTTC.

In this sample, this clonotype turned up once. The germline gene is not matched at one end of the junction; a read error may be the cause. This sequence joins TRBV7-9 and TRBJ2-7; D gene ambiguous. Germline V gene data show CDR1 as SEHNR and CDR2 as FQNEAQ (reference sequence). This CDR3 comprises 14 residues. The CDR3 loop reads CASSLSSSAYGQYF. The CDR3 DNA reads as TGTGCCAGCAGCTTAAGTTCTTCGGCCTACGGGCAGTACTTC.

This clonotype was counted only a few times. The V call is TRBV29-1, the J call TRBJ1-2, with 10 nucleotides matching TRBD1. V gave up 3 bases and J gave up 10 bases; unmatched junction bases: 2. This CDR3 region has 11 residues. CDR1 is SQVTM, CDR2 ANQGSEA, per germline. The CDR3 region has the DNA TGCAGCGTTGAGACAGGGGGCTCCTACACCTTC. It encodes CSVETGGSYTF.

The V gene is TRBV24-1, the J gene TRBJ2-1; tentative D call: TRBD2 (5 bases). Germline V gene data show CDR1 as KGHDR and CDR2 as SFDVKD. The V end was cut by 0 bases, the J end by 7 bases, with 9 bases between. This CDR3 has 14 residues. CDR3: CATSDLQLGNEQFF. Here the CDR3 DNA reads TGTGCCACCAGTGATTTGCAACTAGGTAATGAGCAGTTCTTC.

The genes are TRBV7-3 and TRBJ2-1; D perhaps matches TRBD2 (6 bases). The CDR3 has 16 residues. V was pared by 1 base and J by 2 bases, with 12 bases between. Germline V gene data show CDR1 as SGHTA and CDR2 as FQGTGA. The CDR3 here is CASSLIGGKAYNEQFF. The DNA of the CDR3 is TGTGCCAGCAGCTTAATTGGAGGGAAGGCCTACAATGAGCAGTTCTTC.

This clonotype has just a few counts. V gene TRBV11-1 combines with J gene TRBJ1-2; D remains unclear. Germline CDR1 and CDR2: SGHAT and FQDESV (reference sequence). Deletions cut 2 bases from V and 8 bases from J, with 12 bases between. The CDR3 spans 13 residues. The CDR3 region has the DNA TGTGCCAGCAGCTTAAGCCCCAGTTCAGGCTACACCTTC. It specifies CASSLSPSSGYTF. Full variable domain (outside the CDR3, taken from reference TRBV11-1 and TRBJ1-2): EAEVAQSPRYKITEKSQAVAFWCDPISGHATLYWYRQILGQGPELLVQFQDESVVDDSQLPKDRFSAERLKGVDSTLKIQPAELGDSAMYLCASSLSPSSGYTFGSGTRLTVV.

V is TRBV7-8 and J is TRBJ1-5, with TRBD1 as a possible D gene (6 bases). This CDR3 region has 16 residues. Trimming left V 3 bases short and J 2 bases short, with 14 bases between. Germline-derived CDR1 and CDR2 are SGHVS and FQNEAQ. The CDR3 DNA is TGTGCCAGCAGCTTGGAACAGGGCCTTGGCAATCAGCCCCAGCATTTT. It yields the protein CASSLEQGLGNQPQHF. The complete variable domain, with remaining parts taken from reference TRBV7-8 and TRBJ1-5, reads GAGVSQSPRYKVAKRGQDVALRCDPISGHVSLFWYQQALGQGPEFLTYFQNEAQLDKSGLPSDRFFAERPEGSVSTLKIQRTQQEDSAVYLCASSLEQGLGNQPQHFGDGTRLSIL.

This chain joins TRBV7-8 and TRBJ2-4, with 11 nucleotides matching TRBD2. Germline trimming cut 3 bases from V and 6 bases from J; bases unmatched to any gene: 16. The CDR3 has 19 amino acids. The germline V gene has CDR1 SGHVS and CDR2 FQNEAQ. For the CDR3, the DNA is TGTGCCAGCAGCTTCCACTCCGCACTAGCGGGAGATTTGAGAAACATTCAGTACTTC. It translates to CASSFHSALAGDLRNIQYF.

This sequence joins TRBV20-1 and TRBJ2-1; 8 bases are a match to TRBD2. This CDR3 has 16 residues. Germline values: CDR1 DFQATT, CDR2 SNEGSKA (reference sequence). With V trimmed by 5 bases and J by 8 bases, 17 bases remained unmatched. CDR3 coding DNA: TGCAGTGCTCCCCGGCGGGGGACTAGAGTTGGCGATGAGCAGTTCTTC. Amino acid sequence: CSAPRRGTRVGDEQFF.

This clonotype was observed a few times. The chain combines TRBV7-2 with TRBJ1-2; 7 nucleotides align to TRBD1. V shed 1 base, J shed 7 bases, and the junction held 12 bases outside the gene matches. The germline CDR1 and CDR2 sequences are SGHTA and FQGNSA. This CDR3 region has 16 residues. CDR3 sequence reads: CASSLGGGDRRGGYTF. CDR3 sequence (DNA): TGTGCCAGCAGCTTAGGAGGGGGGGACAGAAGAGGTGGCTACACCTTC.

This rearrangement joins TRBV6-5 to TRBJ1-6; 10 positions match TRBD1. V lost 10 bases to trimming and J lost 8 bases; unmatched junction nucleotides: 2. CDR3 length equals 12 residues. CDR1 and CDR2 from the germline V gene are MNHEY and SVGAGI. The CDR3 region is CATGTGDSPLHF. Written as DNA, the CDR3 is TGTGCCACCGGGACAGGGGATTCACCCCTCCACTTT.

This clonotype showed up just a few times. The V and J genes are TRBV6-6 and TRBJ2-7; a possible D gene is TRBD2 (6 bases). The V and J ends lost 7 bases and 0 bases respectively, with 19 bases between them. This CDR3 contains 16 residues. Germline-derived CDR1 and CDR2 are MNHNY and SVGAGI (reference sequence). The CDR3 reads CASNLLGQTSSYEQYF. DNA for the CDR3: TGTGCCAGCAACTTACTCGGGCAGACTAGCTCCTACGAGCAGTACTTC.

This clonotype has a handful of counts. This chain joins TRBV29-1 and TRBJ1-1, with D possibly matching TRBD1 (5 bases). V lost 3 bases to trimming and J lost 0 bases, with 8 bases between them. CDR3 size: 13 residues. The germline V gene encodes CDR1 SQVTM and CDR2 ANQGSEA. CDR3 DNA: TGCAGCGTTGATGAGGGACTGAACACTGAAGCTTTCTTT. Its translation is CSVDEGLNTEAFF.

The sample holds a few counts of this clonotype. The chain combines TRBV3-1 with TRBJ2-1, with D perhaps matching TRBD1 (6 bases). This CDR3 is 15 amino acids long. The ends were cut back, 1 base at V and 4 bases at J, with 11 bases in the middle. The V gene's germline CDR1 is LGHDT and CDR2 YNNKEL (reference sequence). CDR3 bases: TGTGCCAGCAGCCAAGGACCCAGGGGATACAATGAGCAGTTCTTC. Amino acid sequence: CASSQGPRGYNEQFF.

This chain uses TRBV6-1 with TRBJ2-3, with D perhaps TRBD2 (6 bases). V was cut by 8 bases and J by 2 bases, with 14 bases left in between. Germline CDR1 is MNHNS and CDR2 is SASEGT. The length of the CDR3 is 14 residues. The CDR3 is CASGRTQHTDTQYF. Written as DNA, the CDR3 is TGTGCCAGCGGGAGGACTCAGCACACAGATACGCAGTATTTT.